The clone carrying this T cell receptor (beta chain) has just one count. Its target is not known. The data derive from a study of CD8+CD57+ T cells in acquired aplastic anemia. Whole-study context: DNA per sorted CD4+ or CD8+ sample ranged 0.2 to 27.4 ug, averaging about 2.9 ug. Around 11 million reads were obtained on average for healthy donor CD4+ cells. Broader study findings: Patients and controls were not found to differ significantly in CD8+ Simpson's diversity. Found in both controls and patients were twenty-nine CD8+ CDR3 sequences.

Template material for TCR beta VDJ and CDR3 profiling consisted of genomic DNA. TCRdb re-analysed the reads in MiXCR, keeping a single row per CDR3 protein. The sample lists tens of thousands of distinct CDR3 sequences; roughly 77% were seen once. Material for sequencing was sorted CD4+, CD8+, or CD8+CD57+ T cells (not recorded which) from PBMCs. This TCR was recovered from a human donor in good health, serving as a control.

The CDR3 sequence: CSAGQGISYGYTF. The CDR3 nucleotides read TGCAGCGCAGGACAGGGGATTAGTTATGGCTACACCTTC. The chain links TRBV29-1 to TRBJ1-2, with 9 bases that match TRBD1. CDR1 is SQVTM, CDR2 ANQGSEA, per germline. The CDR3 contains 13 residues. The V and J ends lost 7 bases and 5 bases, in that order; junction bases with no gene match: 8.